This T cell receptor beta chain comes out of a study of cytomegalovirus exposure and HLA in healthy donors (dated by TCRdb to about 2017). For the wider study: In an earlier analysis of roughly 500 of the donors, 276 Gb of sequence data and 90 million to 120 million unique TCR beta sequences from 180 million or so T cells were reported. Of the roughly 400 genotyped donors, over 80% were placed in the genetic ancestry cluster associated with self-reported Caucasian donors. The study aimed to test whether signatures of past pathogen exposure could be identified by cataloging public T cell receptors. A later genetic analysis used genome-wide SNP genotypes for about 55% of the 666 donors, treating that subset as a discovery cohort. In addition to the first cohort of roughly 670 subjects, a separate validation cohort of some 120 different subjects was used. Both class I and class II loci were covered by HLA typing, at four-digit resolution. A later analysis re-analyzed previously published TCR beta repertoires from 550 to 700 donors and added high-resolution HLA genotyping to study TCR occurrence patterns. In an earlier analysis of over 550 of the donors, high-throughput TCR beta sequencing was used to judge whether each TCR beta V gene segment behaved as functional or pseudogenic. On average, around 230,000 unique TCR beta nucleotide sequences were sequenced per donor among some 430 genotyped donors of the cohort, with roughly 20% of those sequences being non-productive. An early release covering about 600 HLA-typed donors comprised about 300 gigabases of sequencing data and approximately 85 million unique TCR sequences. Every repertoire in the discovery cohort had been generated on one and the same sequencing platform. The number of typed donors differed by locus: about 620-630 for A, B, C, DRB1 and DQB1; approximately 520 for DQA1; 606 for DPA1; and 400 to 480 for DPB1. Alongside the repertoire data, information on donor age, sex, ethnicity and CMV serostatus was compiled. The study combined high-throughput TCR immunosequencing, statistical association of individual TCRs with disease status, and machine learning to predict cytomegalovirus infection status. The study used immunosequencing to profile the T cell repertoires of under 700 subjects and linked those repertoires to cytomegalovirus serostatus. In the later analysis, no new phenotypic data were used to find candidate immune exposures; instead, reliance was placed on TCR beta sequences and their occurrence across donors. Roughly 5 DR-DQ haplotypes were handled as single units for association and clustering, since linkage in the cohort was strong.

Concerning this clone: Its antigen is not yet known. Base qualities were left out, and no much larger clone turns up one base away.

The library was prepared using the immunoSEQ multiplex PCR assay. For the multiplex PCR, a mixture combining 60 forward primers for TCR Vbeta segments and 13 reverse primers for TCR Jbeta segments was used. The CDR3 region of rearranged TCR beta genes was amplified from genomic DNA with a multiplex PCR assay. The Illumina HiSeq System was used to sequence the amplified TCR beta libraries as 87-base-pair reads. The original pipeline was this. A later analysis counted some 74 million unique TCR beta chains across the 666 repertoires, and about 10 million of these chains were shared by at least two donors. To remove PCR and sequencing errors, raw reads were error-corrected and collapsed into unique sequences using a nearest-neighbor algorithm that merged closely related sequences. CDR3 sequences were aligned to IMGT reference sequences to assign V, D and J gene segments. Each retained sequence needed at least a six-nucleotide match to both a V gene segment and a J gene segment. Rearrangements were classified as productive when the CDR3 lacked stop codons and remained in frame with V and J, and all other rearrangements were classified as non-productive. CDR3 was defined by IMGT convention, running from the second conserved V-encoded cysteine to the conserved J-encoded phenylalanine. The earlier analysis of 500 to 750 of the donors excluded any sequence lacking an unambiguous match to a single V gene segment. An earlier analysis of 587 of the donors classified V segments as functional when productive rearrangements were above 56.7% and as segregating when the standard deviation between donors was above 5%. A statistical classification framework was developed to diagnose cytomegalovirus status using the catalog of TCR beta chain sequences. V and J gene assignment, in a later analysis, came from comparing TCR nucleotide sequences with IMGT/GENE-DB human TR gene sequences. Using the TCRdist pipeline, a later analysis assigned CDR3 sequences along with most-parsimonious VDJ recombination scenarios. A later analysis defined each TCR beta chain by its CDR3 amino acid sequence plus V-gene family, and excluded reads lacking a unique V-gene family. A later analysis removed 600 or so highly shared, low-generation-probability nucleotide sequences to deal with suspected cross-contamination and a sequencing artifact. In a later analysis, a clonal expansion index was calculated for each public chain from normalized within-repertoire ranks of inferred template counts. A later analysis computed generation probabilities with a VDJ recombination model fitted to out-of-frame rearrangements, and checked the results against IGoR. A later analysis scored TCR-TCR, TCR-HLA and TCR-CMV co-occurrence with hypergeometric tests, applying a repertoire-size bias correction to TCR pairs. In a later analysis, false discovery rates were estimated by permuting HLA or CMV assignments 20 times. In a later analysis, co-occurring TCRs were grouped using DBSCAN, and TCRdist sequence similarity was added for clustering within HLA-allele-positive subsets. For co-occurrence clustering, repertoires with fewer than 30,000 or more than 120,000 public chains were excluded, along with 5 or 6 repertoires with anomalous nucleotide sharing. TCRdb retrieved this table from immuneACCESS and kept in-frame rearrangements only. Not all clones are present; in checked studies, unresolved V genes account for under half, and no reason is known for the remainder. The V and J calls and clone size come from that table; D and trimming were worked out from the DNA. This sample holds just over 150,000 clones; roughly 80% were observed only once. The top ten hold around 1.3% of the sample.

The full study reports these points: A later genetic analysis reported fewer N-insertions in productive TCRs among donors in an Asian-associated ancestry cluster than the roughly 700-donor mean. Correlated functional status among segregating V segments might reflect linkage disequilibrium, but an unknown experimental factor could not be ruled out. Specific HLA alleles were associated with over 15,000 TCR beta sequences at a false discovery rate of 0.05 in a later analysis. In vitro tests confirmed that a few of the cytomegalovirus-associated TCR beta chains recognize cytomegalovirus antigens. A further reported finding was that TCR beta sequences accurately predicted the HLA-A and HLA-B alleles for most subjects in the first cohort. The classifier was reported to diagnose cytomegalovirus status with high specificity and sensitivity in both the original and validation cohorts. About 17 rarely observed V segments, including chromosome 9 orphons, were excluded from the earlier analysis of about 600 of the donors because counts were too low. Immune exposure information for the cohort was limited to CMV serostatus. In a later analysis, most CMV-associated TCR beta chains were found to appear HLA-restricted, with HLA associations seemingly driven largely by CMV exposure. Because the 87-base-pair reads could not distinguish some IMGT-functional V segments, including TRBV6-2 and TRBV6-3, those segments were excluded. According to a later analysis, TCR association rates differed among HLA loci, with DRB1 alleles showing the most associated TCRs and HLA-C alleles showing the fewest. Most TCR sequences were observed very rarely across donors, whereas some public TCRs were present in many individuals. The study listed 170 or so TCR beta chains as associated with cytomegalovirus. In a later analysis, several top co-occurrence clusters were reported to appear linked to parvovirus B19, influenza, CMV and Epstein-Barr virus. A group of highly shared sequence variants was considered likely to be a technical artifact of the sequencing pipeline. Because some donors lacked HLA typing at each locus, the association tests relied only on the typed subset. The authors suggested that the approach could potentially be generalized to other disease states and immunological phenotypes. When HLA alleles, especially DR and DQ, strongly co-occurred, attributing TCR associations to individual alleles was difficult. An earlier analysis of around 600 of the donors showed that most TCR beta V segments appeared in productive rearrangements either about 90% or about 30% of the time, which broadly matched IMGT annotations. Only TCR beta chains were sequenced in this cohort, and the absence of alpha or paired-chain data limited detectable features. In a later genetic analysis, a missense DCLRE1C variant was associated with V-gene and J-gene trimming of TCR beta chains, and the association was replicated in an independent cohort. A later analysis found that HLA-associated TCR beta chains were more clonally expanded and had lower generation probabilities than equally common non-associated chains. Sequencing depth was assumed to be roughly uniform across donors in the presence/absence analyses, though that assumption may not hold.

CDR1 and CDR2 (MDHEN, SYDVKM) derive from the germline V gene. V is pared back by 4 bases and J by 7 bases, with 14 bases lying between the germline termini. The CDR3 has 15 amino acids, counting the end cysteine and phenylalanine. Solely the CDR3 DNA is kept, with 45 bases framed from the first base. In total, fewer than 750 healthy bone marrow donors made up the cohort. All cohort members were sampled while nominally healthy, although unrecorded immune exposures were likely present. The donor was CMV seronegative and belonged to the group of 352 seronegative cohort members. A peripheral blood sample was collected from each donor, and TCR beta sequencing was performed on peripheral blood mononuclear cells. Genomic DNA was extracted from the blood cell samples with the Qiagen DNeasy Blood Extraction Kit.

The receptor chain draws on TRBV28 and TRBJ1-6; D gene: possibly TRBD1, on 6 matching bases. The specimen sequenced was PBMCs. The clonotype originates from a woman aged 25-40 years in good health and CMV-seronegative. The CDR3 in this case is CASSSMLTGNSPLHF. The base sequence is TGTGCCAGCAGTTCTATGCTAACAGGGAATTCACCCCTCCACTTT.